A selection of T cell receptor beta chains follows, all from one sample in a study of blood T cell repertoires in COVID-19. TCRdb's copy holds only in-frame clones and misses some; the assay was immunoSEQ multiplex PCR. The profile shows tens of thousands of clones, more than 65% of them singletons. The sample consisted of peripheral blood. The receptor source for this set is a man in his fifties with acute or convalescent COVID-19. Both conserved end residues are part of each CDR3. A D gene is named only where the DNA matches it firmly. A clone size is listed for some rows: how often the clone was seen (once, few, many), or a class if it is expanded.

v_call: TRBV18
clone_size: -
j_call: TRBJ1-2
d_call: -
cdr3_aa: CASSPDRGYTF
cdr3_nt: TGTGCCAGCTCACCCGACAGGGGCTACACCTTC

v_call: TRBV7-3
clone_size: -
j_call: TRBJ2-3
d_call: -
cdr3_aa: CASQAGLADTQYF
cdr3_nt: TGTGCCAGCCAGGCGGGCCTCGCAGATACGCAGTATTTT

v_call: TRBV5-5
clone_size: -
j_call: TRBJ2-1
d_call: TRBD1
cdr3_aa: CASSPGTVNEQFF
cdr3_nt: TGTGCCAGCAGCCCCGGGACAGTCAATGAGCAGTTCTTC

v_call: TRBV5-1
clone_size: -
j_call: TRBJ2-2
d_call: -
cdr3_aa: CASSLAGGELFF
cdr3_nt: TGCGCCAGCAGCTTGGCGGGCGGGGAGCTGTTTTTT

v_call: TRBV5-1
clone_size: -
j_call: TRBJ1-4
d_call: TRBD1
cdr3_aa: CASSVQGANEKLFF
cdr3_nt: TGCGCCAGCAGCGTGCAGGGGGCTAATGAAAAACTGTTTTTT

v_call: TRBV20-1
clone_size: -
j_call: TRBJ1-2
d_call: -
cdr3_aa: CSASKGENYGYTF
cdr3_nt: TGCAGTGCTAGTAAAGGGGAAAACTATGGCTACACCTTC

v_call: TRBV4-3
clone_size: -
j_call: TRBJ2-3
d_call: TRBD1
cdr3_aa: CASSQGTGGDTQYF
cdr3_nt: TGCGCCAGCAGCCAAGGGACAGGAGGAGATACGCAGTATTTT

v_call: TRBV12-5
clone_size: -
j_call: TRBJ2-3
d_call: TRBD1
cdr3_aa: CASGRYWDREITDTQYF
cdr3_nt: TGTGCTAGTGGTCGTTACTGGGACAGGGAGATAACAGATACGCAGTATTTT

v_call: TRBV4-2
clone_size: -
j_call: TRBJ1-4
d_call: -
cdr3_aa: CASSPYGQREKLFF
cdr3_nt: TGTGCCAGCAGCCCCTACGGACAGAGGGAAAAACTGTTTTTT

v_call: TRBV6-2/TRBV6-3
clone_size: -
j_call: TRBJ2-7
d_call: TRBD1
cdr3_aa: CASSTTGTGHYEQYF
cdr3_nt: TGTGCCAGCAGTACCACCGGGACAGGCCACTACGAGCAGTACTTC

v_call: TRBV2
clone_size: -
j_call: TRBJ2-5
d_call: -
cdr3_aa: CASGRGAGETQYF
cdr3_nt: TGTGCCAGCGGCCGGGGTGCTGGAGAGACCCAGTACTTC

v_call: TRBV7-2
clone_size: -
j_call: TRBJ1-1
d_call: -
cdr3_aa: CASSLGGGDTEAFF
cdr3_nt: TGTGCCAGCAGCCTAGGAGGGGGGGACACTGAAGCTTTCTTT

v_call: TRBV12-3/TRBV12-4
clone_size: -
j_call: TRBJ2-1
d_call: TRBD2
cdr3_aa: CASLGLAANEQFF
cdr3_nt: TGTGCCAGCCTCGGACTAGCGGCAAATGAGCAGTTCTTC

v_call: TRBV18
clone_size: -
j_call: TRBJ2-1
d_call: -
cdr3_aa: CASSPTISAGDEQFF
cdr3_nt: TGTGCCAGCTCACCTACCATATCGGCAGGGGATGAGCAGTTCTTC

v_call: TRBV30
clone_size: -
j_call: TRBJ2-7
d_call: TRBD1
cdr3_aa: CAWSVGTGGPQYF
cdr3_nt: TGTGCCTGGAGTGTAGGGACAGGGGGCCCGCAGTACTTC

v_call: TRBV7-9
clone_size: -
j_call: TRBJ1-2
d_call: TRBD1
cdr3_aa: CASSPRTGQGNSDYGYTF
cdr3_nt: TGTGCCAGCAGCCCCCGAACGGGACAGGGTAATAGTGACTATGGCTACACCTTC

v_call: TRBV27
clone_size: -
j_call: TRBJ2-3
d_call: TRBD2
cdr3_aa: CASSQPGTKDTQYF
cdr3_nt: TGTGCCAGCAGTCAACCGGGGACTAAAGATACGCAGTATTTT

v_call: TRBV5-1
clone_size: -
j_call: TRBJ2-3
d_call: TRBD1
cdr3_aa: CASSWRQGASDTQYF
cdr3_nt: TGCGCCAGCAGCTGGCGACAGGGGGCGTCAGATACGCAGTATTTT

v_call: TRBV6-6
clone_size: -
j_call: TRBJ2-1
d_call: -
cdr3_aa: CASSVDSPGPIEQFF
cdr3_nt: TGTGCCAGCAGCGTGGACAGTCCTGGGCCAATCGAGCAGTTCTTC

v_call: TRBV2
clone_size: -
j_call: TRBJ2-3
d_call: TRBD1
cdr3_aa: CASGGQGATDTQYF
cdr3_nt: TGTGCCAGCGGGGGACAGGGGGCTACAGATACGCAGTATTTT

v_call: TRBV2
clone_size: -
j_call: TRBJ1-2
d_call: -
cdr3_aa: CASSEAGRGTYGYTF
cdr3_nt: TGTGCCAGCAGTGAAGCGGGCAGGGGAACCTATGGCTACACCTTC

v_call: TRBV2
clone_size: -
j_call: TRBJ2-2
d_call: -
cdr3_aa: CASSELAGELFF
cdr3_nt: TGTGCCAGCAGTGAACTTGCCGGGGAGCTGTTTTTT

v_call: TRBV6-2/TRBV6-3
clone_size: -
j_call: TRBJ2-7
d_call: TRBD1
cdr3_aa: CASSYSGTGAPTRQYF
cdr3_nt: TGTGCCAGCAGTTACTCGGGGACAGGTGCTCCTACGAGGCAGTACTTC

v_call: TRBV2
clone_size: once
j_call: TRBJ1-3
d_call: TRBD1
cdr3_aa: CASLGQASGNTIYF
cdr3_nt: TGTGCCAGTTTGGGACAGGCCTCTGGAAACACCATATATTTT

v_call: TRBV3-1/TRBV3-2
clone_size: -
j_call: TRBJ1-6
d_call: -
cdr3_aa: CASSHLYSTDSPLHF
cdr3_nt: TGTGCCAGCAGCCACCTATACAGCACTGATTCACCCCTCCACTTT

v_call: TRBV9
clone_size: -
j_call: TRBJ2-5
d_call: -
cdr3_aa: CASSTGTAQGAQYF
cdr3_nt: TGTGCCAGCAGCACAGGGACCGCCCAAGGGGCCCAGTACTTC

v_call: TRBV7-2
clone_size: -
j_call: TRBJ2-1
d_call: TRBD2
cdr3_aa: CASSAGLAGEQFF
cdr3_nt: TGTGCCAGCAGCGCAGGACTAGCGGGCGAGCAGTTCTTC

v_call: TRBV6-5
clone_size: -
j_call: TRBJ1-2
d_call: -
cdr3_aa: CASSSEGWAYGYTF
cdr3_nt: TGTGCCAGCAGCTCCGAGGGATGGGCCTATGGCTACACCTTC

v_call: TRBV7-9
clone_size: -
j_call: TRBJ2-3
d_call: -
cdr3_aa: CASSLDFTDTQYF
cdr3_nt: TGTGCCAGCAGCTTGGACTTCACAGATACGCAGTATTTT

v_call: TRBV5-1
clone_size: -
j_call: TRBJ2-7
d_call: -
cdr3_aa: CASSPIDHRDEQYF
cdr3_nt: TGCGCCAGCAGCCCTATTGACCACCGGGACGAGCAGTACTTC

v_call: TRBV4-1
clone_size: -
j_call: TRBJ2-3
d_call: -
cdr3_aa: CASWGGQITDTQYF
cdr3_nt: TGCGCCAGCTGGGGCGGACAAATCACAGATACGCAGTATTTT

v_call: TRBV11-3
clone_size: -
j_call: TRBJ2-3
d_call: -
cdr3_aa: CASSLNGDTQYF
cdr3_nt: TGTGCCAGCAGTCTAAACGGGGATACGCAGTATTTT

v_call: TRBV6-5
clone_size: few
j_call: TRBJ1-2
d_call: -
cdr3_aa: CASSPPGSYGYTF
cdr3_nt: TGTGCCAGCAGTCCGCCGGGAAGCTATGGCTACACCTTC

v_call: TRBV6-5
clone_size: once
j_call: TRBJ2-7
d_call: -
cdr3_aa: CASRSRDREQYF
cdr3_nt: TGTGCCAGCAGGAGCAGGGATCGCGAGCAGTACTTC

v_call: TRBV4-3
clone_size: -
j_call: TRBJ2-7
d_call: -
cdr3_aa: CASSQDTGGLYEQYF
cdr3_nt: TGCGCCAGCAGCCAAGACACCGGGGGGCTCTACGAGCAGTACTTC

v_call: TRBV7-7
clone_size: few
j_call: TRBJ2-5
d_call: TRBD1
cdr3_aa: CASSLDGTGIETQYF
cdr3_nt: TGTGCCAGCAGCTTAGATGGGACAGGGATTGAGACCCAGTACTTC

v_call: TRBV2
clone_size: -
j_call: TRBJ1-2
d_call: TRBD1
cdr3_aa: CASSKGQGGGYGYTF
cdr3_nt: TGTGCCAGCAGTAAGGGACAGGGTGGCGGCTATGGCTACACCTTC